Presented here are 28 T cell receptor beta chains from one specimen sequenced in a study of PD-1 blockade in classical Hodgkin lymphoma (TCRdb year 2020). Receptors were amplified or captured by the immunoSEQ multiplex PCR assay. This immuneACCESS table, as held by TCRdb, lists in-frame sequences with V and J called but not all clones. Of the missing ones, under half trace to an unresolved V gene in checked studies; the others have no known cause. The sample table records fewer than 55,000 clones; roughly 80% of these occur just once. Under 20% of the sample is in the top ten clones. This specimen's time point label, interpreted: cycle 4 day 1 (C4D1), after 6 weeks of nivolumab. All trial patients had relapsed after autologous stem cell transplantation, with cohorts A, B and C differing in prior brentuximab vedotin exposure. This sample comprised peripheral blood mononuclear cells (PBMCs), obtained before the fourth cycle of nivolumab. The receptor set was obtained from a human donor with classical Hodgkin lymphoma.

The chain is built from TRBV7-2 and TRBJ2-2; TRBD2 matches 7 bases. The CDR3 runs 16 residues. V shed 2 bases and J 5 bases; nucleotides not matched to a gene: 8. CDR1 SGHTA and CDR2 FQGNSA come from the germline V gene. The CDR3 here is CASSLSPGGKTGELFF. The DNA of the CDR3 is TGTGCCAGCAGCTTAAGTCCGGGGGGAAAAACCGGGGAGCTGTTTTTT.

The chain carries TRBV14 and TRBJ2-1; 16 bases fit TRBD2. J gave up 1 base and V 5 bases, and 8 bases lay outside the gene matches. The CDR3 covers 19 residues. The germline CDR1 and CDR2 sequences are SGHDN and FVKESK. The CDR3 here is CASSGVMGLAGGSYNEQFF. CDR3 DNA sequence: TGTGCCAGCAGCGGGGTCATGGGACTAGCGGGAGGGTCCTACAATGAGCAGTTCTTC.

The rearrangement links TRBV5-1 to TRBJ2-7; possible D gene TRBD1, 6 bases. The germline V gene encodes CDR1 SGHRS and CDR2 YFSETQ. V was clipped by 3 bases and J by 1 base, with 14 bases between them. There are 15 residues in the CDR3. The CDR3: CASSSMWGPSYEQYF. DNA of the CDR3: TGCGCCAGCAGCTCAATGTGGGGGCCATCCTACGAGCAGTACTTC.

The CDR3 coding sequence is TGTGCCAGTAGTCCCCGGACAGGGGGGAAGTATGGCTACACCTTC. Its protein product is CASSPRTGGKYGYTF. This chain uses TRBV19 with TRBJ1-2; 10 bases are a match to TRBD1. The CDR3 covers 15 residues. Germline-derived CDR1 and CDR2 are LNHDA and SQIVND (reference sequence). Trimming cost V 5 bases and J 5 bases; bases outside gene matches: 8.

The chain links TRBV9 to TRBJ1-5, with D hard to call. The CDR3 runs 13 residues. CDR1 and CDR2 (germline): SGDLS, YYNGEE. Trimming took 0 bases from V and 5 from J, leaving 6 bases between them. The CDR3 reads CASSVGRDQPQHF. The CDR3 bases are TGTGCCAGCAGCGTAGGGCGTGATCAGCCCCAGCATTTT.

V gene TRBV19 combines with J gene TRBJ1-2; D call uncertain. Trimming pared 5 bases from V and 2 bases from J, leaving 9 bases between. CDR3 length equals 13 residues. Per germline, CDR1 LNHDA and CDR2 SQIVND (reference sequence). The CDR3 here is CASSFHENYGYTF. The DNA of the CDR3 is TGTGCCAGTAGTTTTCACGAAAACTATGGCTACACCTTC.

This clone was detected many times. The chain is built from TRBV5-1 and TRBJ1-1; 8 nucleotides match TRBD1. Germline V CDR1 and CDR2: SGHRS, YFSETQ. J gave up 3 bases and V 5 bases, and 6 bases lay outside the gene matches. The CDR3 covers 14 residues. The CDR3 protein is CASSRTGSDTEAFF. CDR3 nucleotide sequence: TGCGCCAGCAGTCGGACAGGGTCGGACACTGAAGCTTTCTTT. The variable domain in full, with the rest retrieved from reference TRBV5-1 and TRBJ1-1, is KAGVTQTPRYLIKTRGQQVTLSCSPISGHRSVSWYQQTPGQGLQFLFEYFSETQRNKGNFPGRFSGRQFSNSRSEMNVSTLELGDSALYLCASSRTGSDTEAFFGQGTRLTVV.

V is TRBV2 and J is TRBJ2-7, with D possibly being TRBD2 (6 bases). The V gene lost 3 bases and the J gene lost 2 bases, with 8 bases spanning the gap. The CDR3 length is 13 residues. Germline V gene data show CDR1 as SNHLY and CDR2 as FYNNEI. Here the CDR3 DNA reads TGTGCCAGCAGTGAGGGCGGGGCCTACGAGCAGTACTTC. This encodes CASSEGGAYEQYF.

This clone was counted between two and nine times. This chain links TRBV10-3 with TRBJ1-5, with D perhaps TRBD1 (6 bases). Germline CDR1 and CDR2: ENHRY and SYGVKD. CDR3 size: 12 residues. The germline V and J ends were trimmed by 8 bases and 3 bases, with 8 bases remaining between them. CDR3 residues: CAIRQDNQPQHF. DNA of the CDR3: TGTGCCATCCGACAGGACAATCAGCCCCAGCATTTT.

The chain employs TRBV7-8 and TRBJ1-3; no clear D gene. Per germline, CDR1 SGHVS and CDR2 FQNEAQ. CDR3 size: 14 residues. The V end lost 5 bases, the J end lost 3 bases, and 11 bases lay between the germline ends. CDR3 residues: CASSLLGFGNTIYF. As DNA, the CDR3 is TGTGCCAGCAGCCTCCTAGGGTTTGGAAACACCATATATTTT.

This chain uses TRBV14 with TRBJ2-3; the D is unclear. Trimming took 1 base from V and 2 from J, leaving 10 bases between them. Germline CDR1 reads SGHDN; CDR2 reads FVKESK. The CDR3 loop spans 15 amino acids. This CDR3 is CASSQGVSNTDTQYF. CDR3 nucleotide sequence: TGTGCCAGCAGCCAAGGAGTCTCGAACACAGATACGCAGTATTTT.

V and J are TRBV4-2 and TRBJ1-1; D is perhaps TRBD1 (5 bases). The CDR3 runs 15 residues. In germline, CDR1 is LGHNA, CDR2 YNFKEQ. The V and J ends lost 0 bases and 3 bases respectively, with 11 bases between them. In DNA form, the CDR3 reads TGTGCCAGCAGCCAAGAGGGAACGGGGGACACTGAAGCTTTCTTT. This gives the protein CASSQEGTGDTEAFF.

This clone was found a few times. The J gene is TRBJ2-7, the V gene TRBV27, with 10 positions matching TRBD1. The CDR3 is 16 amino acids. The ends lost 6 bases at V and 3 bases at J; junction bases unmatched: 11. Per germline, CDR1 MNHEY and CDR2 SMNVEV (reference sequence). CDR3 in DNA: TGTGCCAGCAGCCCGGGGACAGGGGAAAATTTCTACGAGCAGTACTTC. Its translation is CASSPGTGENFYEQYF.

V and J are TRBV5-6 and TRBJ1-3; D call uncertain. The CDR3 runs 16 residues. Germline loops: CDR1 SGHDT, CDR2 YYEEEE. Trimming cost V 0 bases and J 3 bases, with 13 bases left between them. CDR3 DNA: TGTGCCAGCAGCTTGGGCCCCACCACCTTTGGAAACACCATATATTTT. Amino acids: CASSLGPTTFGNTIYF.

The chain has TRBV28 and TRBJ2-3; possibly TRBD1 or TRBD2 for D (6 bases each). Germline CDR1 is MDHEN and CDR2 is SYDVKM. The CDR3 has 18 amino acids. The V end was cut by 3 bases, the J end by 2 bases, with 21 bases between. The DNA for the CDR3 is TGTGCCAGCAGTTTTGGGGGCCCAATGGGGGGCCTCACAGATACGCAGTATTTT. Its translation is CASSFGGPMGGLTDTQYF.

This clone was counted between two and nine times. J is TRBJ2-7 and V is TRBV11-2; 14 bases align to TRBD2. The V and J ends lost 0 bases and 3 bases, in that order; junction bases with no gene match: 10. The V gene's germline CDR1 is SGHAT and CDR2 FQNNGV. The CDR3 is 19 amino acids. CDR3 sequence (DNA): TGTGCCAGCAGCTTAGAACAGGGGACTAGCGGGGGATTATTCTACGAGCAGTACTTC. Its protein is CASSLEQGTSGGLFYEQYF.

The V call is TRBV6-1, the J call TRBJ2-3, with 10 nucleotides matching TRBD2. V trimming: 6 bases; J trimming: 0 bases; junction bases outside the gene matches: 3. CDR1 MNHNS and CDR2 SASEGT come from the germline V gene. This CDR3 is 15 amino acids long. For the CDR3, the DNA is TGTGCCAGCAGGATACTAGCGGGAAGCACAGATACGCAGTATTTT. Its protein product is CASRILAGSTDTQYF.

This clone was recorded only once. This chain connects TRBV4-1 to TRBJ1-4, with D hard to call. Per the germline V gene, CDR1 is MGHRA and CDR2 is YSYEKL. V dropped 1 base and J dropped 8 bases, with 8 bases sitting between them. The CDR3 loop spans 13 amino acids. The chain's CDR3 is CASSQGFGEKLFF. Written as DNA, the CDR3 is TGCGCCAGCAGCCAAGGTTTTGGGGAAAAACTGTTTTTT.

V usage is TRBV11-2 and J usage is TRBJ1-6, with D uncertain. V was cut by 6 bases and J by 3 bases, with 12 bases left in between. The V gene's germline CDR1 is SGHAT and CDR2 FQNNGV. The CDR3 is 15 residues long. The CDR3 DNA reads TGTGCCAGCAGTTCCGGAGGGATCTATAATTCACCCCTCCACTTT. Protein sequence: CASSSGGIYNSPLHF.

The chain uses TRBV10-3 and TRBJ2-2, with a weak D call TRBD1 (5 bases). This CDR3 contains 15 residues. The V end was cut by 6 bases, the J end by 0 bases, with 11 bases between. Germline CDR1 reads ENHRY; CDR2 reads SYGVKD. CDR3 amino acids: CAISPTVANTGELFF. The CDR3 DNA is TGTGCCATCAGCCCGACAGTTGCGAACACCGGGGAGCTGTTTTTT.

This clone has more than one count but fewer than ten. This chain connects TRBV7-6 to TRBJ2-7; D perhaps matches TRBD2 (6 bases). The CDR3 extends over 12 amino acids. Trimming shortened V by 1 base and J by 6 bases, and 7 bases separated the two germline ends. The germline CDR1 and CDR2 sequences are SGHVS and FNYEAQ. The CDR3 DNA sequence: TGTGCCAGCAGCTTAGACGGGAGCGAGCAGTACTTC. Translating it yields CASSLDGSEQYF.

The chain is built from TRBV30 and TRBJ1-4; D unclear. Trimming pared 5 bases from V and 0 bases from J, leaving 7 bases between. Germline CDR1 GTSNPN, CDR2 SVGIG (reference sequence). This CDR3 contains 13 residues. In DNA form, the CDR3 reads TGTGCCTGGGAAGTGTCAACTAATGAAAAACTGTTTTTT. Its protein product is CAWEVSTNEKLFF.

The J gene is TRBJ2-7, the V gene TRBV5-4; D possibly corresponds to TRBD2 (6 bases). Germline CDR1 and CDR2: SGHNT and YYREEE (reference sequence). The CDR3 runs 13 residues. V was pared by 4 bases and J by 6 bases, with 14 bases between. This CDR3 is CASSQKTSLEQYF. The CDR3 coding sequence is TGTGCCAGCAGCCAGAAGACTAGTCTCGAGCAGTACTTC.

The chain has TRBV27 and TRBJ2-7; D remains unclear. The CDR3 extends over 13 amino acids. V was cut by 2 bases and J by 2 bases, with 7 bases left in between. CDR1 is MNHEY, CDR2 SMNVEV, per germline (reference sequence). The CDR3 loop reads CASSLTGPYEQYF. In nucleotides, the CDR3 is TGTGCCAGCAGTTTAACCGGACCCTACGAGCAGTACTTC.

The chain has TRBV19 and TRBJ2-1; 14 bases map to TRBD2. Germline CDR1 and CDR2: LNHDA and SQIVND (reference sequence). The CDR3 is made up of 19 amino acids. V was pared by 4 bases and J by 1 base, with 9 bases of the junction left unmatched. CDR3 DNA: TGTGCCAGTAGTACCAGGACTAGCGGGGGGCCCAGGTCCTACAATGAGCAGTTCTTC. It encodes CASSTRTSGGPRSYNEQFF.

DNA for the CDR3: TGTGCCAGCAGCTTAACAGACAGGGGACATCAGCCCCAGCATTTT. Residues: CASSLTDRGHQPQHF. The rearrangement uses TRBV7-2 and TRBJ1-5; 8 bases are shared with TRBD1. CDR1 is SGHTA and CDR2 is FQGNSA in the germline V gene. Losses at the gene ends were 2 bases for V and 5 bases for J; bases not matched to a gene: 5. The CDR3 totals 15 residues.

This chain connects TRBV30 to TRBJ2-7, with TRBD1 matching 8 bases. The V gene's germline CDR1 is GTSNPN and CDR2 SVGIG (reference sequence). The CDR3 spans 12 residues. The V segment lost 0 bases and the J segment 10 bases; nucleotides outside the gene matches: 5. The CDR3 region has the DNA TGTGCCTGGAGTGTCGGACAGGGCGAACAGTACTTC. This codes for CAWSVGQGEQYF.

The chain is built from TRBV10-3 and TRBJ1-3; no clear D gene. This CDR3 comprises 14 residues. CDR1 and CDR2 from the germline V gene are ENHRY and SYGVKD. Trimming removed 6 bases from V and 3 bases from J, with 12 bases in between. The CDR3 loop reads CAISPAAGGNTIYF. Written as DNA, the CDR3 is TGTGCCATCAGCCCAGCAGCGGGTGGAAACACCATATATTTT.